The 14 T cell receptor beta chains given below trace back to one sample, sequenced in a study of cytomegalovirus exposure and HLA in healthy donors. PCR involved 60 Vbeta and 13 Jbeta primers. The repertoire was sequenced with immunoSEQ multiplex PCR; TCRdb's copy has only in-frame clones and lacks some. Found here are around 91,000 clones, around 60% of them singletons; the top ten hold about 2.3%. The material sequenced was PBMCs. All receptors come from a human donor in good health.

The J gene is TRBJ1-4, the V gene TRBV21-1; the table's TRBD1 call for D was not verified on the DNA. TRBV21-1 is a recognized pseudogene. The CDR3 consists of 16 residues. CDR3: CASRGDRGHYNEKLFF. Written as DNA, the CDR3 is TGTGCCAGCAGGGGGGACAGGGGGCATTATAATGAAAAACTGTTTTTT.

V gene TRBV19 combines with J gene TRBJ2-1, with a weak D call TRBD1 (6 bases). Germline CDR1 and CDR2: LNHDA and SQIVND (reference sequence). The CDR3 spans 12 residues. The ends were cut back, 9 bases at V and 6 bases at J, with 12 bases in the middle. CDR3 sequence reads: CASLGTFNEQFF. As DNA, the CDR3 is TGTGCCAGCCTCGGGACATTCAATGAGCAGTTCTTC.

This rearrangement joins TRBV6-1 to TRBJ1-1; D is unresolved. The V gene lost 2 bases and the J gene lost 0 bases, with 4 bases spanning the gap. CDR1 and CDR2 from the germline V gene are MNHNS and SASEGT. The CDR3 loop spans 13 amino acids. CDR3 sequence: CASSETVNTEAFF. In DNA form, the CDR3 reads TGTGCCAGCAGTGAAACAGTGAACACTGAAGCTTTCTTT.

This clone was counted a few times. The genes are TRBV5-6 and TRBJ1-4; 8 bases match TRBD1. CDR1 is SGHDT, CDR2 YYEEEE, per germline. Trimming cost V 2 bases and J 0 bases; bases outside gene matches: 0. This CDR3 comprises 15 residues. CDR3 coding DNA: TGTGCCAGCAGCTTACAGGGGGCAACTAATGAAAAACTGTTTTTT. Its translation: CASSLQGATNEKLFF.

The V and J genes are TRBV2 and TRBJ1-1; 9 nucleotides agree with TRBD1. Trimming at V came to 5 bases and at J to 5 bases, leaving 12 bases not matched to a gene. CDR1 and CDR2 from the germline V gene are SNHLY and FYNNEI. CDR3 length equals 16 residues. CDR3 sequence: CASSNFRTGAATEAFF. CDR3 sequence (DNA): TGTGCCAGCAGTAACTTCCGGACAGGGGCGGCGACTGAAGCTTTCTTT.

V usage is TRBV4-1 and J usage is TRBJ2-5, with TRBD2 matching over 10 bases. Germline V gives CDR1 MGHRA, CDR2 YSYEKL. J lost 3 bases, V lost 6 bases, and 10 bases had no gene match. This CDR3 region has 16 residues. CDR3 DNA sequence: TGCGCCAGCAGGGGGAGTGGGCTAGCGGGGGAAGAGACCCAGTACTTC. Translation: CASRGSGLAGEETQYF.

In this sample, this clone turned up a few times. This chain joins TRBV11-2 and TRBJ2-5, with 8 nucleotides matching TRBD2. The CDR3 covers 14 residues. The germline V gene has CDR1 SGHAT and CDR2 FQNNGV. The trim removed 1 base at V and 5 bases at J, leaving 3 bases unmatched. CDR3 region: CASSLAPGGETQYF. CDR3 DNA: TGTGCCAGCAGCTTAGCCCCGGGGGGGGAGACCCAGTACTTC.

This rearrangement joins TRBV30 to TRBJ1-6; no reliable D call. V lost 3 bases to trimming and J lost 7 bases, with 13 bases between them. Looked up from germline, CDR1 is GTSNPN and CDR2 is SVGIG (reference sequence). The CDR3 has 14 amino acids. CDR3 sequence reads: CAWSGEGGNSPLHF. The CDR3 DNA reads as TGTGCCTGGAGCGGGGAGGGAGGGAATTCACCCCTCCACTTT.

This clone was seen more than once but under ten times. The DNA of the CDR3 is TGCGCCAGCAGCGCACTAGCGGATGACACCGGGGAGCTGTTTTTT. Translated: CASSALADDTGELFF. The chain uses TRBV5-1 and TRBJ2-2; 8 nucleotides align to TRBD2. Looked up from germline, CDR1 is SGHRS and CDR2 is YFSETQ. There are 15 residues in the CDR3. Trimming at V came to 4 bases and at J to 3 bases, leaving 5 bases not matched to a gene.

The V gene is TRBV9, the J gene TRBJ1-4; 7 bases match TRBD1. Germline values: CDR1 SGDLS, CDR2 YYNGEE. V shed 0 bases and J 3 bases; nucleotides not matched to a gene: 8. The CDR3 is made up of 17 amino acids. The CDR3 DNA sequence: TGTGCCAGCAGCGTAGAAGGGACAGAGAGTCCTAATGAAAAACTGTTTTTT. It codes for CASSVEGTESPNEKLFF. The entire variable domain, with the rest obtained from reference TRBV9 and TRBJ1-4, is as follows: DSGVTQTPKHLITATGQRVTLRCSPRSGDLSVYWYQQSLDQGLQFLIQYYNGEERAKGNILERFSAQQFPDLHSELNLSSLELGDSALYFCASSVEGTESPNEKLFFGSGTQLSVL.

V usage is TRBV9 and J usage is TRBJ1-6; D remains unclear. V was trimmed by 3 bases and J by 0 bases, leaving 7 bases between them. CDR1 is SGDLS and CDR2 is YYNGEE in the germline V gene. CDR3 length: 15 amino acids. CDR3 DNA: TGTGCCAGCAGCGAAAGGAGCTCCTATAATTCACCCCTCCACTTT. It specifies CASSERSSYNSPLHF.

The CDR3 DNA is TGCGCCAGCAGCTCCCCAGCGGGGGTGACGTACACCGGGGAGCTGTTTTTT. Translated: CASSSPAGVTYTGELFF. The V and J genes are TRBV5-1 and TRBJ2-2; 8 nucleotides line up with TRBD2. This CDR3 is 17 amino acids long. Germline trimming cut 3 bases from V and 3 bases from J; bases unmatched to any gene: 10. Germline V gene data show CDR1 as SGHRS and CDR2 as YFSETQ.

The chain combines TRBV4-3 with TRBJ1-4; the D is unclear. Between the trimmed V and J ends, which lost 6 bases and 0 bases, there was a span of 8 bases. The CDR3 totals 14 residues. Germline CDR1 is LGHNA and CDR2 is YSLEER. This CDR3 is CASSRVSTNEKLFF. CDR3 sequence (DNA): TGCGCCAGCAGTCGAGTCTCAACTAATGAAAAACTGTTTTTT.

The chain recombines TRBV9 with TRBJ2-2, with 7 bases that match TRBD1. The junction had 5 bases not matched to a gene; V was cut back by 2 bases and J by 4 bases. Germline V lookup: CDR1 SGDLS, CDR2 YYNGEE. The CDR3 extends over 15 amino acids. This CDR3 is CASSVSTGTTGELFF. In DNA, the CDR3 is TGTGCCAGCAGCGTTTCGACAGGGACCACCGGGGAGCTGTTTTTT.